This is a list of T cell receptor beta chains from one sample in a study of identifying expanded T cells in peripheral blood. Clones were read by immunoSEQ multiplex PCR, and TCRdb kept only the in-frame ones, dropping some. Of more than 85,000 clones in the sample, around 89% are singletons; the top ten hold 7.5% to 9.5%. The sample comprised blood. Receptor source: a person aged 18 to 70 in good health. Each CDR3 is given with its conserved first and last residue. A D gene is named only where the DNA matches it firmly. The size field is filled for only some rows; it gives once, few, many or a size class.

abundance: .
v_gene: TRBV19
j_gene: TRBJ1-5
d_gene: .
CDR3nt: TGTGCCAGTAGTATAGCCCCACGCGGGGTCTCAGGGCCCCAGCATTTT
CDR3aa: CASSIAPRGVSGPQHF

abundance: .
v_gene: TRBV5-4
j_gene: TRBJ2-5
d_gene: .
CDR3nt: TGTGCCAGCAGCCTCGTCCCAGGGGCTTACGAGACCCAGTACTTC
CDR3aa: CASSLVPGAYETQYF

abundance: .
v_gene: TRBV5-1
j_gene: TRBJ2-3
d_gene: .
CDR3nt: TGCGCCAGCAGCTTGACTGACGGGAGTAGCACAGATACGCAGTATTTT
CDR3aa: CASSLTDGSSTDTQYF

abundance: .
v_gene: TRBV19
j_gene: TRBJ2-7
d_gene: TRBD1
CDR3nt: TGTGCCAGTAGTATCAGAACGACAGGGGGCTCAAATAAAGTATACTACGAGCAGTACTTC
CDR3aa: CASSIRTTGGSNKVYYEQYF

abundance: .
v_gene: TRBV21-1
j_gene: TRBJ1-2
d_gene: .
CDR3nt: TGTGCCAGCAGCAAGGGCAGGGAAGACTATGGCTACACCTTC
CDR3aa: CASSKGREDYGYTF

abundance: .
v_gene: TRBV14
j_gene: TRBJ2-6
d_gene: TRBD1
CDR3nt: TGTGCCAGCAGGCAGACAGGGTCTGGGGCCAACGTCCTGACTTTC
CDR3aa: CASRQTGSGANVLTF

abundance: .
v_gene: TRBV7-9
j_gene: TRBJ1-5
d_gene: .
CDR3nt: TGTGCCAGCAGCTCCACAGGGCAGCCCCAGCATTTT
CDR3aa: CASSSTGQPQHF

abundance: .
v_gene: TRBV7-9
j_gene: TRBJ2-1
d_gene: TRBD1
CDR3nt: TGTGCCAGCAGCGGACAGGGTAACAATGAGCAGTTCTTC
CDR3aa: CASSGQGNNEQFF

abundance: .
v_gene: TRBV6-1
j_gene: TRBJ2-3
d_gene: .
CDR3nt: TGTGCCAGCTCTCTCGGGGATACGCAGTATTTT
CDR3aa: CASSLGDTQYF

abundance: .
v_gene: TRBV6-5
j_gene: TRBJ2-7
d_gene: .
CDR3nt: TGTGCCAGCAGGGGTGAGCCCTACGAGCAGTACTTC
CDR3aa: CASRGEPYEQYF

abundance: .
v_gene: TRBV18
j_gene: TRBJ1-4
d_gene: .
CDR3nt: TGTGCCAGCTCTCCTTTCCAGGCCGAGCCAACTAATGAAAAACTGTTTTTT
CDR3aa: CASSPFQAEPTNEKLFF

abundance: .
v_gene: TRBV6-5
j_gene: TRBJ1-1
d_gene: .
CDR3nt: TGTGCCAGCAGTTATAGATCGAACACTGAAGCTTTCTTT
CDR3aa: CASSYRSNTEAFF

abundance: .
v_gene: TRBV19
j_gene: TRBJ1-5
d_gene: TRBD1
CDR3nt: TGTGCCAGTACTTTGCGGACAGGGAATAGCAATCAGCCCCAGCATTTT
CDR3aa: CASTLRTGNSNQPQHF

abundance: few
v_gene: TRBV29-1
j_gene: TRBJ2-3
d_gene: .
CDR3nt: TGCAGCGTTGAAGAGGCCGTAGATACGCAGTATTTT
CDR3aa: CSVEEAVDTQYF

abundance: .
v_gene: TRBV30
j_gene: TRBJ2-7
d_gene: TRBD1
CDR3nt: TGTGCCTGGACCGAGGGGACAGGGAATTACGAGCAGTACTTC
CDR3aa: CAWTEGTGNYEQYF

abundance: .
v_gene: TRBV27
j_gene: TRBJ1-5
d_gene: .
CDR3nt: TGTGCCAGCAGTTTAGTCGGGGCATTTAGCAATCAGCCCCAGCATTTT
CDR3aa: CASSLVGAFSNQPQHF

abundance: .
v_gene: TRBV28
j_gene: TRBJ1-1
d_gene: .
CDR3nt: TGTGCCAGCAGTTCGGACACTGAAGCTTTCTTT
CDR3aa: CASSSDTEAFF

abundance: few
v_gene: TRBV5-1
j_gene: TRBJ2-1
d_gene: TRBD2
CDR3nt: TGCGCCAGCAGCTTTTCTAGCGGGAAGGAGCAGTTCTTC
CDR3aa: CASSFSSGKEQFF

abundance: once
v_gene: TRBV19
j_gene: TRBJ2-5
d_gene: .
CDR3nt: TGTGCCAGTAGTACCCGGCCGGGGGTATCCCAGTACTTC
CDR3aa: CASSTRPGVSQYF

abundance: .
v_gene: TRBV6-5
j_gene: TRBJ2-5
d_gene: .
CDR3nt: TGTGCCAGCAGTTACTCAGGGCAGAGCCAAGAGACCCAGTACTTC
CDR3aa: CASSYSGQSQETQYF

abundance: .
v_gene: TRBV6-5
j_gene: TRBJ2-7
d_gene: TRBD2
CDR3nt: TGTGCCAGCAGAGCCGGGACTAGCGGGACCTACGAGCAGTACTTC
CDR3aa: CASRAGTSGTYEQYF

abundance: .
v_gene: TRBV16
j_gene: TRBJ2-1
d_gene: .
CDR3nt: TGTGCCAGCAGCCAAGAGACGACAGGCAGTGAGCAGTTCTTC
CDR3aa: CASSQETTGSEQFF

abundance: once
v_gene: TRBV7-8
j_gene: TRBJ2-3
d_gene: .
CDR3nt: TGTGCCAGTACCCACGGGACAGATACGCAGTATTTT
CDR3aa: CASTHGTDTQYF

abundance: .
v_gene: TRBV9
j_gene: TRBJ1-3
d_gene: .
CDR3nt: TGTGCCAGCAGCGTAGCCCCACCATCCTGGACGGGTGGAAACACCATATATTTT
CDR3aa: CASSVAPPSWTGGNTIYF

abundance: .
v_gene: TRBV9
j_gene: TRBJ2-3
d_gene: .
CDR3nt: TGTGCCAGCAGCGTTGGGGGATTGATGACAGATACGCAGTATTTT
CDR3aa: CASSVGGLMTDTQYF

abundance: .
v_gene: TRBV28
j_gene: TRBJ1-2
d_gene: TRBD1
CDR3nt: TGTGCCAGCAGTACAGGGGCTCCATATGGCTACACCTTC
CDR3aa: CASSTGAPYGYTF

abundance: .
v_gene: TRBV7-2
j_gene: TRBJ1-2
d_gene: TRBD1
CDR3nt: TGTGCCAGCAGCCCCCACTTGAGTGACAGGGCTACCTATGGCTACACCTTC
CDR3aa: CASSPHLSDRATYGYTF

abundance: .
v_gene: TRBV7-6
j_gene: TRBJ2-7
d_gene: .
CDR3nt: TGTGCCAGCAGCTCCCGCGAGGGGAGCTACGAGCAGTACTTC
CDR3aa: CASSSREGSYEQYF

abundance: once
v_gene: TRBV7-6
j_gene: TRBJ2-7
d_gene: TRBD2
CDR3nt: TGTGCCAGCAGCTTAGCCCTAGCGGGGAACGAGCAGTACTTC
CDR3aa: CASSLALAGNEQYF

abundance: .
v_gene: TRBV4-3
j_gene: TRBJ1-2
d_gene: .
CDR3nt: TGCGCCAGCAGCCAGAGGGTAGCTAACTATGGCTACACCTTC
CDR3aa: CASSQRVANYGYTF

abundance: once
v_gene: TRBV7-8
j_gene: TRBJ2-7
d_gene: .
CDR3nt: TGTGCCAGCAGCCCCTCGGGCAGCTACGAGCAGTACTTC
CDR3aa: CASSPSGSYEQYF

abundance: .
v_gene: TRBV5-1
j_gene: TRBJ2-3
d_gene: .
CDR3nt: TGCGCCAGCAGCTTGGGGGTAGCGGATTCTACAGATACGCAGTATTTT
CDR3aa: CASSLGVADSTDTQYF

abundance: .
v_gene: TRBV7-2
j_gene: TRBJ2-5
d_gene: .
CDR3nt: TGTGCCAGCAGCTTAAACGGCAGGGACCAAGAGACCCAGTACTTC
CDR3aa: CASSLNGRDQETQYF

abundance: .
v_gene: TRBV6-1
j_gene: TRBJ2-7
d_gene: .
CDR3nt: TGTGCCAGCAGTGAAGTTTGGGGGGCGGGCGAGCAGTACTTC
CDR3aa: CASSEVWGAGEQYF

abundance: .
v_gene: TRBV6-6
j_gene: TRBJ1-6
d_gene: .
CDR3nt: TGTGCCAGCAGTTTTGAGAGGGGACCCACGGAAATCCACTTT
CDR3aa: CASSFERGPTEIHF

abundance: .
v_gene: TRBV9
j_gene: TRBJ2-7
d_gene: TRBD2
CDR3nt: TGTGCCAGCAGCTACTCTAGCGGAAGCTCCTACGAGCAGTACTTC
CDR3aa: CASSYSSGSSYEQYF

abundance: .
v_gene: TRBV7-9
j_gene: TRBJ1-1
d_gene: .
CDR3nt: TGTGCCAGCAGCTCGGGACGGAACACTGAAGCTTTCTTT
CDR3aa: CASSSGRNTEAFF

abundance: once
v_gene: TRBV11-2
j_gene: TRBJ2-7
d_gene: .
CDR3nt: TGTGCCAGCTCGCCCTCGATCCCCATAGGCGAGCAGTACTTC
CDR3aa: CASSPSIPIGEQYF

abundance: once
v_gene: TRBV2
j_gene: TRBJ2-4
d_gene: .
CDR3nt: TGTGCCAGCAGAAAGACGGTAGCCAAAAACATTCAGTACTTC
CDR3aa: CASRKTVAKNIQYF

abundance: .
v_gene: TRBV5-1
j_gene: TRBJ2-2
d_gene: .
CDR3nt: TGCGCCAGCAGCATCTTCACCGGGGAGCTGTTTTTT
CDR3aa: CASSIFTGELFF